This paragraph covers one T cell receptor (beta chain) sequence. The entry originates in a study of PD-1 blockade in classical Hodgkin lymphoma. This CDR3 is built from 15 residues. The trim removed 4 bases at V and 4 bases at J, leaving 3 bases unmatched. Germline CDR1 reads MNHEY; CDR2 reads SVGAGI. Time point described: newly diagnosed, previously untreated cHL patient sample. By magnetic negative selection, CD8+ T cells were isolated from the thawed PBMCs. This table comes from immunoSEQ multiplex PCR, and its TCRdb copy is limited to in-frame clones, with some not included. This sample has some 5,400 clones; 75% to 90% occur once, and the top ten carry over 13%.

The chain has TRBV6-5 and TRBJ2-5, with 13 bases that match TRBD2. Sequencing was done on a sample of CD8+ T cells from blood. The source of this sequence is a human donor with classical Hodgkin lymphoma. In DNA form, the CDR3 reads TGTGCCAGCAGTTCCGGACTAGCGGGAGTAGAGACCCAGTACTTC. Translated, it gives CASSSGLAGVETQYF.